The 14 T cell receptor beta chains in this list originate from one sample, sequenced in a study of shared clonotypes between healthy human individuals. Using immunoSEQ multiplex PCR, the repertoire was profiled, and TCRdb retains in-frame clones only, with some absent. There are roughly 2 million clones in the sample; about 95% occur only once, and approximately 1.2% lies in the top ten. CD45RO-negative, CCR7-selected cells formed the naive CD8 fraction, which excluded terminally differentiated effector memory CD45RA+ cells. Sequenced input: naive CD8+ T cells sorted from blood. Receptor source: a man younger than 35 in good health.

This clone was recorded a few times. CDR3 residues: CASSPRAGANVLTF. CDR3 coding DNA: TGCGCCAGCAGCCCCCGGGCCGGGGCCAACGTCCTGACTTTC. This chain connects TRBV4-1 to TRBJ2-6, with no clear D. Trimming pared 4 bases from V and 4 bases from J, leaving 8 bases between. CDR1 and CDR2 from the germline V gene are MGHRA and YSYEKL. CDR3 length: 14 residues.

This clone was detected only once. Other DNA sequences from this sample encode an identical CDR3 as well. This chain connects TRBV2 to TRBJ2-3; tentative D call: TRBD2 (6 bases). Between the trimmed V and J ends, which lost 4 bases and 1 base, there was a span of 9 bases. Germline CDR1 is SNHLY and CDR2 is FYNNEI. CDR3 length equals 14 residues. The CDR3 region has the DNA TGTGCCAGCAGTGCCCCGGGGGGCACAGATACGCAGTATTTT. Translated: CASSAPGGTDTQYF.

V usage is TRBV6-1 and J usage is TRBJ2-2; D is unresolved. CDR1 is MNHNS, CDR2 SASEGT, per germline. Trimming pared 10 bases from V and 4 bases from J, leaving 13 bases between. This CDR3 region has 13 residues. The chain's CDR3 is CATRVKGTGELFF. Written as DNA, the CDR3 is TGTGCCACTCGGGTGAAGGGCACCGGGGAGCTGTTTTTT.

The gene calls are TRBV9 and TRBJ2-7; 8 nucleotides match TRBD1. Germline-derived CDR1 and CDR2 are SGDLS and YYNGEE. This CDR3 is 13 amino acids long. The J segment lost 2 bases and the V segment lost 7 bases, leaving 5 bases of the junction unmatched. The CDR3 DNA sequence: TGTGCCAGCGGACAGGGAGGACCCTACGAGCAGTACTTC. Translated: CASGQGGPYEQYF.

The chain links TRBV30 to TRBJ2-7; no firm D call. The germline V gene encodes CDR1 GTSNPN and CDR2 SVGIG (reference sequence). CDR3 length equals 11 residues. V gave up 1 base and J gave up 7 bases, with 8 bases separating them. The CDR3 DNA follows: TGTGCCTGGAGTGAACAACTTGAGCAGTACTTC. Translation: CAWSEQLEQYF. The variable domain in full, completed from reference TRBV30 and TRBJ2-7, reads SQTIHQWPATLVQPVGSPLSLECTVEGTSNPNLYWYRQAAGRGLQLLFYSVGIGQISSEVPQNLSASRPQDRQFILSSKKLLLSDSGFYLCAWSEQLEQYFGPGTRLTVT.

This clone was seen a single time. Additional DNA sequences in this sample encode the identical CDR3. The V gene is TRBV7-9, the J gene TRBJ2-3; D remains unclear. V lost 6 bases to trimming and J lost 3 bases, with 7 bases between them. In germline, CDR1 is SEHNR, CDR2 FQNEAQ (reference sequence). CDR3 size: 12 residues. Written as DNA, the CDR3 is TGTGCCAGCAGTTATGAGACAGATACGCAGTATTTT. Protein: CASSYETDTQYF. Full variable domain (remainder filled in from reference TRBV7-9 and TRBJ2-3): DTGVSQNPRHKITKRGQNVTFRCDPISEHNRLYWYRQTLGQGPEFLTYFQNEAQLEKSRLLSDRFSAERPKGSFSTLEIQRTEQGDSAMYLCASSYETDTQYFGPGTRLTVL.

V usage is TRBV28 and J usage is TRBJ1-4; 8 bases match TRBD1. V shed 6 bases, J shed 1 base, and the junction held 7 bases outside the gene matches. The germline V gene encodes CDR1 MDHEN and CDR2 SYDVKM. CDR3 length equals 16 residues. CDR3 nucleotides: TGTGCCAGCAGATCGCAGGGGGCCGGAACTAATGAAAAACTGTTTTTT. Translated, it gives CASRSQGAGTNEKLFF.

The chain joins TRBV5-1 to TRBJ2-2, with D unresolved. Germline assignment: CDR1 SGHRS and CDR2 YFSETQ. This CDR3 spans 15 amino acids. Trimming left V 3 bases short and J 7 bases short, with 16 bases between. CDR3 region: CASSWQEYLGGELFF. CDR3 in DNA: TGCGCCAGCAGCTGGCAGGAATACCTGGGCGGGGAGCTGTTTTTT.

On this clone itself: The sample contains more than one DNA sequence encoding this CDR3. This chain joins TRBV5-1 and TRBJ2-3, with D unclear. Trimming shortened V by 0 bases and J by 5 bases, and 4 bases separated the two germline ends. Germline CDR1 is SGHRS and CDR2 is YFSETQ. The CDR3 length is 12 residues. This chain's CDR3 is CASSLVGDTQYF. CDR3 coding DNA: TGCGCCAGCAGCTTGGTGGGAGATACGCAGTATTTT. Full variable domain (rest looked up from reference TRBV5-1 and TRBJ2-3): KAGVTQTPRYLIKTRGQQVTLSCSPISGHRSVSWYQQTPGQGLQFLFEYFSETQRNKGNFPGRFSGRQFSNSRSEMNVSTLELGDSALYLCASSLVGDTQYFGPGTRLTVL.

In nucleotides, the CDR3 is TGTGCCAGCAGCGCCTCGACAGGATACGGGGATGGCTACACCTTC. It codes for CASSASTGYGDGYTF. The chain links TRBV7-6 to TRBJ1-2, with D possibly being TRBD1 (6 bases). V lost 5 bases and J lost 6, with 19 bases in between. The length of the CDR3 is 15 residues. Looked up from germline, CDR1 is SGHVS and CDR2 is FNYEAQ.

The CDR3 coding sequence is TGTGCCAGCAGTCAGTCGACCGCCTCCTACGAGCAGTACTTC. Its protein product is CASSQSTASYEQYF. The chain couples TRBV11-2 to TRBJ2-7; no definite D call. The CDR3 loop spans 14 amino acids. Germline CDR1 reads SGHAT; CDR2 reads FQNNGV. The ends were cut back, 6 bases at V and 0 bases at J, with 12 bases in the middle.

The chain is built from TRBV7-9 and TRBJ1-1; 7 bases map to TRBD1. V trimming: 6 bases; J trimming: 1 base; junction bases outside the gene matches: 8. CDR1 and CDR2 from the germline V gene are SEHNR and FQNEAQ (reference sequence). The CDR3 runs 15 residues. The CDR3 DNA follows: TGTGCCAGCAGTAATTTTGAGGGGGCGAACACTGAAGCTTTCTTT. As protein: CASSNFEGANTEAFF.

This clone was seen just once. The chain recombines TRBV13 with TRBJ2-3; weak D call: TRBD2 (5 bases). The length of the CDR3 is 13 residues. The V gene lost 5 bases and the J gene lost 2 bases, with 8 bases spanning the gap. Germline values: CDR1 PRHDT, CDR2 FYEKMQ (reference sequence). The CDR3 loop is CASSPGNTDTQYF. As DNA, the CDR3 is TGTGCCAGCAGCCCCGGGAACACAGATACGCAGTATTTT.

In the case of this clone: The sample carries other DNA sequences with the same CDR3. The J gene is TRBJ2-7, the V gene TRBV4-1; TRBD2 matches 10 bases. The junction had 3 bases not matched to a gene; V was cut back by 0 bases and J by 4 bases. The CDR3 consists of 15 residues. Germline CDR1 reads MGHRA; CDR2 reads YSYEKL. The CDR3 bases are TGCGCCAGCAGCCAAGAGTCTAGCGGGGGTTACGAGCAGTACTTC. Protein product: CASSQESSGGYEQYF.